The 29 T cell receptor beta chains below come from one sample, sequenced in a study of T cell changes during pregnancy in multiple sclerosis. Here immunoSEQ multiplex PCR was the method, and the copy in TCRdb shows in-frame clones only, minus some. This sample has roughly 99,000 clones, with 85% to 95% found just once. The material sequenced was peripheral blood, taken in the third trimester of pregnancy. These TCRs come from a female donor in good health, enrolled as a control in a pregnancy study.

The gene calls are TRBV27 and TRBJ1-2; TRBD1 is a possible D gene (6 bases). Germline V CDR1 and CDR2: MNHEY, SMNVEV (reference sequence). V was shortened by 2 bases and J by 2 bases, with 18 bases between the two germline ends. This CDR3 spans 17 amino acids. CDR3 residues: CASSLTRSTGENYGYTF. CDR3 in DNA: TGTGCCAGCAGTTTAACTCGGTCGACAGGCGAGAACTATGGCTACACCTTC.

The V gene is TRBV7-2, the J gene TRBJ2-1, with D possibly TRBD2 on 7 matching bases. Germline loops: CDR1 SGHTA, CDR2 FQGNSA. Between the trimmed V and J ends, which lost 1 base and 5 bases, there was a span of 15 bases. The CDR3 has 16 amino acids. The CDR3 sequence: CASSLVGAGADNEQFF. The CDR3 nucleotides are TGTGCCAGCAGCTTAGTAGGCGCGGGGGCCGACAATGAGCAGTTCTTC.

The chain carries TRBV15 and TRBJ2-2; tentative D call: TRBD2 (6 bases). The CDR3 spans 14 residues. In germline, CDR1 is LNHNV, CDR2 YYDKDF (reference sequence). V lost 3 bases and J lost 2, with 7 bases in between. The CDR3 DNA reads TGTGCCACCAGCAGTAGCGGAAACACCGGGGAGCTGTTTTTT. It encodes CATSSSGNTGELFF.

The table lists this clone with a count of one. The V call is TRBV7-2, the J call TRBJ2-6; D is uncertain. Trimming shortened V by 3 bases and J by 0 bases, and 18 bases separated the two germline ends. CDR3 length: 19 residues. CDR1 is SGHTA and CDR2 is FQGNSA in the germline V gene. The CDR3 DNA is TGTGCCAGCAGCTTTTCGCAGAGGCTCGTAATCTCTGGGGCCAACGTCCTGACTTTC. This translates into CASSFSQRLVISGANVLTF.

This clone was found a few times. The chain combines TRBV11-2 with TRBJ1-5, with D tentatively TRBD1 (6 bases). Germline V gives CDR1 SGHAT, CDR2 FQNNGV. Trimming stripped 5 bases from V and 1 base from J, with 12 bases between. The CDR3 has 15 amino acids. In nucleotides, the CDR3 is TGTGCCAGCAGCCGTGGGGGCCAAAGCAATCAGCCCCAGCATTTT. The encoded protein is CASSRGGQSNQPQHF.

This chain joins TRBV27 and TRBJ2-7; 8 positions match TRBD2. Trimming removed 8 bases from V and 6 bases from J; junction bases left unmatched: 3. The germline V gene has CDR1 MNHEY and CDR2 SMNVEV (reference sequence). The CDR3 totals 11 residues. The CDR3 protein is CASHAGGEQYF. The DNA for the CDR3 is TGTGCCAGCCATGCGGGAGGCGAGCAGTACTTC.

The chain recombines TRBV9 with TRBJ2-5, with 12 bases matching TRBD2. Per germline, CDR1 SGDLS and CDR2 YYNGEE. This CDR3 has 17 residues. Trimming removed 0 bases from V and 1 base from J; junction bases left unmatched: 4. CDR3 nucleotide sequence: TGTGCCAGCAGCGTAGGTGCTAGCGGGGGGGCCCAAGAGACCCAGTACTTC. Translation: CASSVGASGGAQETQYF.

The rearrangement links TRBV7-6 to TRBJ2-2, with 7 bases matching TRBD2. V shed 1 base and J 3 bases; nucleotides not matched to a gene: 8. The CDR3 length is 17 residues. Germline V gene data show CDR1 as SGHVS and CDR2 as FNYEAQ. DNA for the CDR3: TGTGCCAGCAGCTTAGAAGGGAGCGGGGCGGACACCGGGGAGCTGTTTTTT. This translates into CASSLEGSGADTGELFF.

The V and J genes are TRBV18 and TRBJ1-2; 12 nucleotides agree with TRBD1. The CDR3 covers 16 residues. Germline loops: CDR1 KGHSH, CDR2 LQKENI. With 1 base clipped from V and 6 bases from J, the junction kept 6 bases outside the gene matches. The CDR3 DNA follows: TGTGCCAGCTCACCACAGGGACAGGGGGCGCGGGATGGCTACACCTTC. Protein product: CASSPQGQGARDGYTF.

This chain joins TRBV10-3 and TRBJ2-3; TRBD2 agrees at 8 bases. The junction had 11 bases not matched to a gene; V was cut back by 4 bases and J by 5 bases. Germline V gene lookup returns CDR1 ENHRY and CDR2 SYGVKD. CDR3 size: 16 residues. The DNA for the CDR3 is TGTGCCATCAGTGCGGAGACGGCGGGGGGCAGAGATACGCAGTATTTT. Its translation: CAISAETAGGRDTQYF.

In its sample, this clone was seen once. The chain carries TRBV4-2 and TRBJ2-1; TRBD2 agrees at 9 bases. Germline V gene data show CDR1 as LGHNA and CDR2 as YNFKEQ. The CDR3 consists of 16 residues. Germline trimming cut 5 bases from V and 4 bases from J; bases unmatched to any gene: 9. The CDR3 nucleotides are TGTGCCAGCAGCGAACTTCTTAGCGGGGGTTACAATGAGCAGTTCTTC. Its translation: CASSELLSGGYNEQFF.

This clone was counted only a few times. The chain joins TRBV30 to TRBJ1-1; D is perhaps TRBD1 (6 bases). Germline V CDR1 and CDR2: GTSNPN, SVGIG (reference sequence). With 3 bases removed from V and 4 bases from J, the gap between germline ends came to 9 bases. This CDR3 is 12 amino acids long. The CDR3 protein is CAWSRGVTEAFF. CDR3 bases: TGTGCCTGGAGCAGGGGAGTCACTGAAGCTTTCTTT. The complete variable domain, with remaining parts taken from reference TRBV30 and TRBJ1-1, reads SQTIHQWPATLVQPVGSPLSLECTVEGTSNPNLYWYRQAAGRGLQLLFYSVGIGQISSEVPQNLSASRPQDRQFILSSKKLLLSDSGFYLCAWSRGVTEAFFGQGTRLTVV.

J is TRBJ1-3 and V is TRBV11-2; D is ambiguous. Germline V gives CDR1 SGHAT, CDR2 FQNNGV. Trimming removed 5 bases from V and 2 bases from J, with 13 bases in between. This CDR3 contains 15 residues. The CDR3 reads CASSAMRVAGNTIYF. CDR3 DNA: TGTGCCAGCAGCGCAATGAGGGTAGCTGGAAACACCATATATTTT. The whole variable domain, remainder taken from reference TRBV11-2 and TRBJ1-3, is EAGVAQSPRYKIIEKRQSVAFWCNPISGHATLYWYQQILGQGPKLLIQFQNNGVVDDSQLPKDRFSAERLKGVDSTLKIQPAKLEDSAVYLCASSAMRVAGNTIYFGEGSWLTVV.

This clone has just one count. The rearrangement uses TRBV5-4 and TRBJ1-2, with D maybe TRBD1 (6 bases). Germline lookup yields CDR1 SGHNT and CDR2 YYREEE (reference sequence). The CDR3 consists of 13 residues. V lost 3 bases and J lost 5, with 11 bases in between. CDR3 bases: TGTGCCAGCAGCTCCGACAGGCGTTATGGCTACACCTTC. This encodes CASSSDRRYGYTF.

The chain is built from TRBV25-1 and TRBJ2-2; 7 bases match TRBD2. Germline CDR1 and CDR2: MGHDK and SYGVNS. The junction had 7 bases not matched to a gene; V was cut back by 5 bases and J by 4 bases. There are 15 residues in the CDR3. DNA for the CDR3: TGTGCCAGCAGTAATCTAGCGGAGACCACCGGGGAGCTGTTTTTT. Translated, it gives CASSNLAETTGELFF.

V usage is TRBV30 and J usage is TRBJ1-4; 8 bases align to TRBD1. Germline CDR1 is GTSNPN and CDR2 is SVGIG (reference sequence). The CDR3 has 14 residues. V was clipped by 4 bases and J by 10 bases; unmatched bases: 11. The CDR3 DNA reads TGTGCCTGGACCACCTACGGACAGGGCGGAAAACTGTTTTTT. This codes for CAWTTYGQGGKLFF.

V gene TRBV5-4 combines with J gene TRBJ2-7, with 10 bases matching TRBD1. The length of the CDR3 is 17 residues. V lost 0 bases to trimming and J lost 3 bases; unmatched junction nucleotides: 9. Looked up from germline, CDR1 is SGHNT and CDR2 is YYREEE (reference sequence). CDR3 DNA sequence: TGTGCCAGCAGCTTGGGGGACAGGGGTGTGCTCGACTACGAGCAGTACTTC. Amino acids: CASSLGDRGVLDYEQYF.

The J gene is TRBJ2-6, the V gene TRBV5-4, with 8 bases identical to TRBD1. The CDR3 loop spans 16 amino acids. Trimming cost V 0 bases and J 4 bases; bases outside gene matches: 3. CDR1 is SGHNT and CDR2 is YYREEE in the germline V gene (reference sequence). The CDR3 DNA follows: TGTGCCAGCAGCTTGGTACAGGGGGTCGGGGCCAACGTCCTGACTTTC. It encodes CASSLVQGVGANVLTF.

Here the CDR3 reads CASSLRGFNTEAFF. The DNA of the CDR3 is TGTGCCAGCAGCTTGCGGGGATTCAACACTGAAGCTTTCTTT. This chain links TRBV5-4 with TRBJ1-1; D not certain. This CDR3 has 14 residues. From germline, CDR1 is SGHNT and CDR2 YYREEE (reference sequence). Trimming removed 1 base from V and 2 bases from J, with 9 bases in between.

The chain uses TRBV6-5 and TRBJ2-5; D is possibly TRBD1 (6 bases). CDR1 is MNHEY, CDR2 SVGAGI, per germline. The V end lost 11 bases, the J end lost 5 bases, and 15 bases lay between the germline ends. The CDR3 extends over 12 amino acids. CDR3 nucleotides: TGTGCCTCGACAGGAGCTAGGGAGACCCAGTACTTC. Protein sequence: CASTGARETQYF.

In DNA form, the CDR3 reads TGTGCCAGCAGCTTCAGGGGAACCCACCCAGGGGGCTACACCTTC. Residues: CASSFRGTHPGGYTF. The chain has TRBV6-5 and TRBJ1-2, with TRBD1 as a possible D gene (6 bases). The V end lost 6 bases, the J end lost 8 bases, and 22 bases lay between the germline ends. The CDR3 covers 15 residues. CDR1 and CDR2 (germline): MNHEY, SVGAGI.

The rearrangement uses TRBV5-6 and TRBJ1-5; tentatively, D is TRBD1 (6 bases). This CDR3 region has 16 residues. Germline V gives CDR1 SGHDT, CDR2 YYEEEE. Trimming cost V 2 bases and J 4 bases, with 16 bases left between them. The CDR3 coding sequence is TGTGCCAGCAGCTTTGGAACAGGGTCCTTAAATCAGCCCCAGCATTTT. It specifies CASSFGTGSLNQPQHF.

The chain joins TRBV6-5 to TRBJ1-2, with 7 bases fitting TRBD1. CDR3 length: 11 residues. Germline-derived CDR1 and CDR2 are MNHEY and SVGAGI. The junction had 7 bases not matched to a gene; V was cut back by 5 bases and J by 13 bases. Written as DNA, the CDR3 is TGTGCCAGCAGTCCGGGGACAGATACCACCTTC. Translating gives CASSPGTDTTF.

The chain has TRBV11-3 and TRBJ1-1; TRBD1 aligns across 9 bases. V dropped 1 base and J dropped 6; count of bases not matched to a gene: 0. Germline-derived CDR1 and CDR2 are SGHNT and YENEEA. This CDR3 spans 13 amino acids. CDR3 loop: CASSLGQGAEAFF. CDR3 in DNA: TGTGCCAGCAGCTTAGGACAGGGGGCTGAAGCTTTCTTT.

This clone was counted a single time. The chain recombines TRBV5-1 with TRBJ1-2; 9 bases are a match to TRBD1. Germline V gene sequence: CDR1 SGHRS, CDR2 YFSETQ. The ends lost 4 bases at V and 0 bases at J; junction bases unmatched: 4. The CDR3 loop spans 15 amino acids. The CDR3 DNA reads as TGCGCCAGCAGCATCGGACAGGGGTCTAACTATGGCTACACCTTC. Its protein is CASSIGQGSNYGYTF.

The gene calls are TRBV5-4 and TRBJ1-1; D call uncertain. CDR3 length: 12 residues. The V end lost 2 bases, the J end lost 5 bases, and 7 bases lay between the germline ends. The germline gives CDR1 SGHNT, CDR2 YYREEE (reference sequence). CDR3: CASSFGVTEAFF. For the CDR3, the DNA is TGTGCCAGCAGCTTCGGGGTTACTGAAGCTTTCTTT.

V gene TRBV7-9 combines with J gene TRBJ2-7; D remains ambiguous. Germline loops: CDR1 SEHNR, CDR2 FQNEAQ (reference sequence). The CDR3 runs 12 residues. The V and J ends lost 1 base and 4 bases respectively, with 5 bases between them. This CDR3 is CASSLVPYEQYF. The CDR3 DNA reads TGTGCCAGCAGCTTAGTCCCTTACGAGCAGTACTTC.

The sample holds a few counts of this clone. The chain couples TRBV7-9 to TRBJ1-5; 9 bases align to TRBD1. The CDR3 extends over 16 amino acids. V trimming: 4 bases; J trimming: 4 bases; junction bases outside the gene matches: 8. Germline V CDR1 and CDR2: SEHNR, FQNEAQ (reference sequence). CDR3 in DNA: TGTGCCAGCAGCTCGACTGGGACAGGGCTAAATCAGCCCCAGCATTTT. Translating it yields CASSSTGTGLNQPQHF.

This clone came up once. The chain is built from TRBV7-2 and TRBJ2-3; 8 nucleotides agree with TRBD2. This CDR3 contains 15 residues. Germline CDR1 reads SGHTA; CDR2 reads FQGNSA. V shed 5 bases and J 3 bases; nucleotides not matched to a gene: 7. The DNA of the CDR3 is TGTGCCAGCAGCACGACCGGGACTAGTACAGATACGCAGTATTTT. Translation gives CASSTTGTSTDTQYF.